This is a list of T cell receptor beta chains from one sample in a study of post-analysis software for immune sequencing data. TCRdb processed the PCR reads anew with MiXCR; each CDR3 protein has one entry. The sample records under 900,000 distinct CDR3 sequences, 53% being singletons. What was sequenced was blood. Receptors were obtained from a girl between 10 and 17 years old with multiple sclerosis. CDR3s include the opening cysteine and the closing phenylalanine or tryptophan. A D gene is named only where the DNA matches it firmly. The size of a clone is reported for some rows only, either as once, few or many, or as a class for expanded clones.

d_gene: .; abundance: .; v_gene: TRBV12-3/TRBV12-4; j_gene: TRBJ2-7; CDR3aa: CASSPRGGGGEQYF; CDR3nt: TGTGCCAGCAGCCCCCGGGGAGGGGGAGGGGAGCAGTACTTC
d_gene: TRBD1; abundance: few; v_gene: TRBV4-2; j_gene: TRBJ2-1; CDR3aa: CASSPLNRGRTYNEQFF; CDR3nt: TGTGCCAGCAGCCCCCTCAACAGGGGGCGAACCTACAATGAGCAGTTCTTC
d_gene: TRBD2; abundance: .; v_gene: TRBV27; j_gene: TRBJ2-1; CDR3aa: CATSLTSGNVNEQFF; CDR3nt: TGTGCCACCTCCTTGACTAGCGGGAATGTCAATGAGCAGTTCTTC
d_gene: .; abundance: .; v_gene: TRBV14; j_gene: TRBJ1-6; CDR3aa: CASSLGTRNSPLHF; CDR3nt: TGTGCCAGCAGCCTCGGGACCCGTAATTCACCCCTCCACTTT
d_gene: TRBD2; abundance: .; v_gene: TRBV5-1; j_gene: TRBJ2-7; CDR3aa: CASSLEGRGGSYEQYF; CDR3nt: TGCGCCAGCAGCTTGGAAGGTCGCGGGGGTTCCTACGAGCAGTACTTC
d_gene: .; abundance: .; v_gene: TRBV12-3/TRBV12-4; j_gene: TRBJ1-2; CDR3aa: CASNLQLYGYTF; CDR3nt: TGTGCCAGCAATTTACAACTGTATGGCTACACCTTC
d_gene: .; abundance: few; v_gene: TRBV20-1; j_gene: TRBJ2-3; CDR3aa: CSASSGISTDTQYF; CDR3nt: TGCAGTGCTAGTTCTGGCATAAGCACAGATACGCAGTATTTT
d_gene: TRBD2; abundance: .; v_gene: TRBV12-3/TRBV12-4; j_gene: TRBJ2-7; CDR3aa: CASSPGLAVGQDEQYF; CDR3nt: TGTGCCAGCAGTCCGGGACTAGCCGTAGGGCAGGACGAGCAGTACTTC
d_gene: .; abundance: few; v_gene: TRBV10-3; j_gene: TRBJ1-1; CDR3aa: CAARGGSAEAFF; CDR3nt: TGTGCCGCACGGGGGGGATCCGCTGAAGCTTTCTTT
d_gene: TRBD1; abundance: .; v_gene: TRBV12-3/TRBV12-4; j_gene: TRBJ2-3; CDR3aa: CASSPRQGRPDTQYF; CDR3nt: TGTGCCAGCAGTCCTCGACAGGGGAGGCCAGATACGCAGTATTTT
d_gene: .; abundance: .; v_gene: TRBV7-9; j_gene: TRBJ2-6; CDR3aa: CASSLAGSSSSGANVLTF; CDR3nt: TGTGCCAGCAGCTTAGCAGGGTCTTCGAGCTCTGGGGCCAACGTCCTGACTTTC
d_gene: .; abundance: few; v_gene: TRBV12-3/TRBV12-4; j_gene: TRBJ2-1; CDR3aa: CASSPLREQFF; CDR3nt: TGTGCCAGCAGCCCCCTCCGTGAGCAGTTCTTC
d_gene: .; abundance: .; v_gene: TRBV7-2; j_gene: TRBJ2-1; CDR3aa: CASSREKNEQFF; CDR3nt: TGTGCCAGCAGCCGAGAGAAAAATGAGCAGTTCTTC
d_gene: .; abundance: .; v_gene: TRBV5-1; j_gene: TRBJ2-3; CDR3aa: CASSSRSRLGTDTQYF; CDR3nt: TGCGCCAGCAGCTCAAGAAGCCGACTAGGAACAGATACGCAGTATTTT
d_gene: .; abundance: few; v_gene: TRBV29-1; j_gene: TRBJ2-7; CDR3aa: CSVVADLSSYEQYF; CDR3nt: TGCAGCGTTGTCGCGGATCTAAGCTCCTACGAGCAGTACTTC
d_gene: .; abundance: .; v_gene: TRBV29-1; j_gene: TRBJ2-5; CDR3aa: CSAGGFDRPTQYF; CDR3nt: TGCAGCGCTGGGGGCTTTGACAGGCCAACCCAGTACTTC
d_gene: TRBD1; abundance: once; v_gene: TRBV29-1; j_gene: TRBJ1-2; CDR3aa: CSATTDRDFGYTF; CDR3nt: TGCAGCGCTACAACAGACAGGGACTTTGGCTACACCTTC
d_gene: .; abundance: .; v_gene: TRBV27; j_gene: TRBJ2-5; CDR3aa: CASNPAGFQETQYF; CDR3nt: TGTGCCAGCAATCCCGCCGGGTTTCAAGAGACCCAGTACTTC
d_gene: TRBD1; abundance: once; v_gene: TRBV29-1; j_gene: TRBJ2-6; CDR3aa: CSAGQGGSWANVLTF; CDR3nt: TGCAGCGCCGGACAGGGTGGGTCCTGGGCCAACGTCCTGACTTTC
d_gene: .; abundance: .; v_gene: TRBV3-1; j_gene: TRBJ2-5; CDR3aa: CASTPGGRGETQYF; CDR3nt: TGTGCCAGCACCCCTGGTGGTCGAGGAGAGACCCAGTACTTC
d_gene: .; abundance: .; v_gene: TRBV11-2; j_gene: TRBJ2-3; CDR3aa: CANSLLWTVPSTDTQYF; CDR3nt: TGTGCCAACAGCTTACTCTGGACAGTTCCTAGCACAGATACGCAGTATTTT
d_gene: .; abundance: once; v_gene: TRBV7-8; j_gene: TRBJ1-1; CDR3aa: CASSLMRENTEAFF; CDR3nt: TGTGCCAGCAGCTTGATGAGGGAGAACACTGAAGCTTTCTTT
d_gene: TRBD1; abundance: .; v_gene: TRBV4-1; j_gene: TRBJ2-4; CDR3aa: CASSQDDRGQAKNIQYF; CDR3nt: TGCGCCAGCAGCCAAGATGACAGGGGGCAAGCCAAAAACATTCAGTACTTC
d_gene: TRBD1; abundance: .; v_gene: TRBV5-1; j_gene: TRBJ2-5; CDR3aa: CASSPSGTGGNGETQYF; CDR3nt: TGCGCCAGCAGTCCCTCCGGGACAGGGGGGAATGGAGAGACCCAGTACTTC
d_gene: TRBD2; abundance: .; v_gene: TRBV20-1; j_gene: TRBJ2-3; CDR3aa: CSAWLAGGPSTDTQYF; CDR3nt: TGCAGTGCTTGGCTAGCGGGAGGGCCGAGCACAGATACACAGTATTTT
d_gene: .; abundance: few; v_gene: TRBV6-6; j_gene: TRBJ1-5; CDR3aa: CASSERVEEHF; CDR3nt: TGTGCCAGCAGCGAGAGGGTGGAGGAGCATTTT
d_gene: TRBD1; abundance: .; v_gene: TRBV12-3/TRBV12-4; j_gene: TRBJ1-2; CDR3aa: CASSSDRRIGNDYTF; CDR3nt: TGTGCCAGCAGTTCGGACAGGCGCATTGGTAATGACTACACCTTC
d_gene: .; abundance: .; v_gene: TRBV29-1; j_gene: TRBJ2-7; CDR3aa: CSVGEGSDYEQYF; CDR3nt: TGCAGCGTTGGCGAGGGTTCGGACTACGAGCAGTACTTC
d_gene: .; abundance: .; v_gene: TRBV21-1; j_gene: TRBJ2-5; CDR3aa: CASSKGPIAGAPVVAQETQYF; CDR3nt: TGTGCCAGCAGCAAAGGCCCGATAGCGGGGGCCCCTGTTGTAGCTCAAGAGACCCAGTACTTC
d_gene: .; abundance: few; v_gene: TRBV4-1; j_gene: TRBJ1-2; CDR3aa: CASSQARGHGYTF; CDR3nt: TGTGCCAGCAGCCAAGCCCGGGGACATGGCTACACCTTC
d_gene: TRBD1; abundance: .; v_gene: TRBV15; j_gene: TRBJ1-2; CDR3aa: CATRGRGPTNYGYTF; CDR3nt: TGTGCCACCAGGGGCAGGGGGCCCACTAACTATGGCTACACCTTC
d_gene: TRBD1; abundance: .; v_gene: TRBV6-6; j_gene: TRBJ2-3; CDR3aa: CASSYQTGPITDTQYF; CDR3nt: TGTGCCAGCAGTTACCAGACAGGGCCAATCACAGATACGCAGTATTTT
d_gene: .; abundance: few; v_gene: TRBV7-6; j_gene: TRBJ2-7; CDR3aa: CASSSSGVQQYF; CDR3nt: TGTGCCAGCAGCTCCTCAGGGGTTCAGCAGTACTTC
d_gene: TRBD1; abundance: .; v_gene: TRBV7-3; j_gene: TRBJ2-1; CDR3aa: CASSLAGQGVSYNEQFF; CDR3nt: TGTGCCAGCAGCTTAGCCGGACAGGGGGTCTCCTACAATGAGCAGTTCTTC
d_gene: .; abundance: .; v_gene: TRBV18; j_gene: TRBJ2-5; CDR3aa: CASSPLVAKETQYF; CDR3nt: TGTGCCAGCTCACCTCTTGTGGCCAAGGAGACCCAGTACTTC
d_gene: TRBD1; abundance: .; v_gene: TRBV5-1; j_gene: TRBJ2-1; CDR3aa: CASSLSVKGAGASPFYNEQFF; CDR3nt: TGCGCCAGCAGCTTGAGTGTGAAGGGGGCCGGAGCTAGCCCATTCTACAATGAGCAGTTCTTC
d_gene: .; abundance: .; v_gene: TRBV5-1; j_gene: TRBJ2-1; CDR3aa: CASSTGGGTNEQFF; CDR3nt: TGCGCCAGCAGCACCGGAGGCGGGACCAATGAGCAGTTCTTC
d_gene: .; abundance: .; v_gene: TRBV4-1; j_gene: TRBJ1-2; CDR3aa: CASSQDLWAAYGYTF; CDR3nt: TGCGCCAGCAGCCAAGACCTATGGGCAGCCTATGGCTACACCTTC
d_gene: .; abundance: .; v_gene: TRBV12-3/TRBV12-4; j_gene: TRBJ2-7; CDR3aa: CASSPVDGYEQYF; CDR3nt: TGTGCCAGCAGTCCCGTGGACGGTTACGAGCAGTACTTC
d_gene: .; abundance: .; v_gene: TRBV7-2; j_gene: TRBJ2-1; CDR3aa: CASSLVEGLNEQFF; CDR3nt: TGTGCCAGCAGCTTAGTAGAAGGGCTCAATGAGCAGTTCTTC
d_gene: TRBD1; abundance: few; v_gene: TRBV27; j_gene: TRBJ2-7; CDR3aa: CASSLVGTGLIAYEQYF; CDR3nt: TGTGCCAGCAGTTTGGTGGGGACAGGGTTGATCGCCTACGAGCAGTACTTC
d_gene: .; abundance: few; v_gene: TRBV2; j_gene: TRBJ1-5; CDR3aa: CASSDPDYSNQPQHF; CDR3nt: TGTGCCAGCAGTGACCCAGACTATAGCAATCAGCCCCAGCATTTT
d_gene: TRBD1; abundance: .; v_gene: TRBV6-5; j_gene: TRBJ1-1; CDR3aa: CASSGQGAQDTEAFF; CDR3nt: TGTGCCAGCAGTGGACAGGGGGCCCAGGATACTGAAGCTTTCTTT
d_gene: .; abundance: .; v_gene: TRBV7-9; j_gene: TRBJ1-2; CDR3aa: CASSPSPDSGYTF; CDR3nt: TGTGCCAGCAGCCCTAGTCCCGACAGTGGCTACACCTTC
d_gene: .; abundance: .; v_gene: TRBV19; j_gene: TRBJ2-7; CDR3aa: CASRQGNYEQYF; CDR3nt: TGTGCCAGTAGACAGGGTAACTACGAGCAGTACTTC
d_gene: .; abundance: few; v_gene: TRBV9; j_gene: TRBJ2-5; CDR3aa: CASSVDREPVETQYF; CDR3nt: TGTGCCAGCAGCGTAGACAGGGAGCCAGTCGAGACCCAGTACTTC
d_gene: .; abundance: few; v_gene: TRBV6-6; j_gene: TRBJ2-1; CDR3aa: CASTEGRQLYNEQFF; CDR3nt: TGTGCCAGCACCGAGGGGCGCCAACTCTACAATGAGCAGTTCTTC
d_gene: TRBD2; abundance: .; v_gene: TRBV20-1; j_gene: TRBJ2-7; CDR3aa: CSARDYYYEQYF; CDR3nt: TGCAGTGCGCGGGACTACTACTACGAGCAGTACTTC
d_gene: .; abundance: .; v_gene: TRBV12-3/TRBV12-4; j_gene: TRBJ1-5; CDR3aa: CASTLGGALSNQPQHF; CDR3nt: TGTGCCAGCACCCTGGGGGGAGCGTTAAGCAATCAGCCCCAGCATTTT
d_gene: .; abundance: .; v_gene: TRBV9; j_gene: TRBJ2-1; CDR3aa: CASSVGQESYNEQFF; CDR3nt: TGTGCCAGCAGCGTAGGACAGGAGTCCTACAATGAGCAGTTCTTC
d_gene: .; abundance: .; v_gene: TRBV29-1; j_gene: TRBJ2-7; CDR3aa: CSVSTWDRNNEQYF; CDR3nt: TGCAGCGTCAGTACGTGGGACCGGAACAACGAGCAGTACTTC
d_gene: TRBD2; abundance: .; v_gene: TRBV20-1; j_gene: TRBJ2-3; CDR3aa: CSARDMASGGQDTQYF; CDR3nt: TGCAGTGCTAGAGATATGGCTAGCGGGGGGCAGGATACGCAGTATTTT
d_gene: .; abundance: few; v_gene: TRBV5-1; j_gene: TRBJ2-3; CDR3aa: CASSLGRQKTDTQYF; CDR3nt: TGCGCCAGCAGCTTGGGGAGACAGAAGACAGATACGCAGTATTTT